These 32 T cell receptor beta chains originate from one sample sequenced in a study of OX40 agonist ivuxolimab in advanced cancers. This table comes from immunoSEQ multiplex PCR, and its TCRdb copy is limited to in-frame clones, with some not included. Among 60,000 to 65,000 clones, more than 80% were seen once, and the ten largest hold less than 14%. The input for sequencing was CD4+ or CD8+ T cells sorted from blood, taken in a trial of the OX40 agonist ivuxolimab. These receptors were obtained from an adult with an advanced solid tumor such as melanoma, head and neck, liver or kidney cancer.

This clone was detected only once. V and J are TRBV4-1 and TRBJ2-3, with 7 positions matching TRBD2. Germline V gene sequence: CDR1 MGHRA, CDR2 YSYEKL. There are 14 residues in the CDR3. The junction had 3 bases not matched to a gene; V was cut back by 6 bases and J by 0 bases. The CDR3 loop is CASRGLVSTDTQYF. CDR3 DNA: TGCGCCAGCAGAGGACTAGTTAGCACAGATACGCAGTATTTT.

This clone has a single count. V is TRBV29-1 and J is TRBJ2-7; 9 bases are a match to TRBD2. V shed 7 bases, J shed 0 bases, and the junction held 13 bases outside the gene matches. In germline, CDR1 is SQVTM, CDR2 ANQGSEA. The CDR3 has 16 residues. The CDR3 bases are TGCAGCGCGGAGATTGGAGCGGGGGGAAGCTCCTACGAGCAGTACTTC. Amino acid sequence: CSAEIGAGGSSYEQYF.

The chain links TRBV18 to TRBJ2-1; D remains ambiguous. CDR1 is KGHSH and CDR2 is LQKENI in the germline V gene. Between the trimmed V and J ends, which lost 2 bases and 0 bases, there was a span of 5 bases. This CDR3 has 14 amino acids. CDR3 region: CASSPTASYNEQFF. The DNA for the CDR3 is TGTGCCAGCTCACCAACAGCCTCCTACAATGAGCAGTTCTTC.

The V gene is TRBV28, the J gene TRBJ1-2; no firm D call. There are 13 residues in the CDR3. Per the germline V gene, CDR1 is MDHEN and CDR2 is SYDVKM. The V gene lost 6 bases and the J gene lost 7 bases, with 15 bases spanning the gap. CDR3 nucleotide sequence: TGTGCCAGCAGGCCCCCGGGGTCGGGTGGCTACACCTTC. Translation: CASRPPGSGGYTF.

V gene TRBV28 combines with J gene TRBJ1-2; 8 bases are a match to TRBD1. With V trimmed by 2 bases and J by 8 bases, 1 base remained unmatched. Per germline, CDR1 MDHEN and CDR2 SYDVKM. This CDR3 contains 12 residues. In nucleotides, the CDR3 is TGTGCCAGCAGTTTAAGACAGGGGGGCTACACCTTC. Translated: CASSLRQGGYTF.

The chain joins TRBV6-1 to TRBJ2-5; D is tentatively TRBD1 or TRBD2 (5 bases each). Near its end, the DNA agrees better with TRBJ2-7, so the J call may be wrong. Germline CDR1 reads MNHNS; CDR2 reads SASEGT. The CDR3 has 13 amino acids. The CDR3, as DNA: TGTGCCGGCGCCCTGGGACCGAACTACGAGCAGTACTTC. Protein sequence: CAGALGPNYEQYF.

The chain combines TRBV6-5 with TRBJ1-3; 8 bases fit TRBD1. CDR3 length equals 15 residues. The germline V gene encodes CDR1 MNHEY and CDR2 SVGAGI. After removal of 6 bases from V and 6 bases from J, the junction contained 10 bases not matched to a gene. The CDR3 loop is CASRSTGVYVNTIYF. CDR3 in DNA: TGTGCCAGCAGATCGACAGGGGTATACGTAAACACCATATATTTT.

The CDR3 DNA sequence: TGTGCCAGCAGGGGGGGTGCAGACCCCTATGGCTACACCTTC. Translation: CASRGGADPYGYTF. This chain links TRBV5-8 with TRBJ1-2; tentative D call: TRBD1 (5 bases). The V gene's germline CDR1 is SGHTS and CDR2 YDEGEE. V was trimmed by 5 bases and J by 4 bases, leaving 15 bases between them. The CDR3 sequence is 14 residues long.

V is TRBV28 and J is TRBJ1-2, with D perhaps matching TRBD1 (5 bases). The CDR3 sequence is 15 residues long. V shed 6 bases and J shed 3 bases, with 17 bases lying between them. Germline V lookup: CDR1 MDHEN, CDR2 SYDVKM. CDR3 in amino acids: CASRSPGQSYYGYTF. CDR3 sequence (DNA): TGTGCCAGCAGATCCCCGGGGCAGAGCTACTATGGCTACACCTTC.

The rearrangement uses TRBV10-2 and TRBJ1-5; maybe TRBD1 (5 bases). The V and J ends lost 3 bases and 5 bases respectively, with 17 bases between them. This CDR3 is 16 amino acids long. Germline lookup yields CDR1 WSHSY and CDR2 SAAADI. CDR3 residues: CASSEMNQGFYQPQHF. For the CDR3, the DNA is TGCGCCAGCAGTGAAATGAATCAGGGATTCTATCAGCCCCAGCATTTT.

The V and J genes are TRBV18 and TRBJ1-1; no definite D call. Deletions cut 4 bases from V and 1 base from J, with 7 bases between. The germline V gene encodes CDR1 KGHSH and CDR2 LQKENI. This CDR3 contains 13 residues. CDR3: CASSLGGNTEAFF. The DNA for the CDR3 is TGTGCCAGCTCACTCGGAGGGAACACTGAAGCTTTCTTT.

The gene calls are TRBV21-1 and TRBJ1-2; TRBD1 is taken as the D call from the table, unchecked against the DNA. TRBV21-1 is labeled a pseudogene. There are 13 residues in the CDR3. The CDR3 DNA reads as TGTGCCAGCAGCAGCGGACAGGTTGATGGCTACACCTTC. Protein product: CASSSGQVDGYTF.

This rearrangement joins TRBV5-1 to TRBJ2-3; a weak D match, TRBD1 (6 bases). Per germline, CDR1 SGHRS and CDR2 YFSETQ. The V gene lost 3 bases and the J gene lost 4 bases, with 12 bases spanning the gap. CDR3 length: 14 amino acids. The CDR3 spells CASSSGTQADTQYF. CDR3 nucleotide sequence: TGCGCCAGCAGCTCCGGGACACAGGCAGATACGCAGTATTTT.

This chain uses TRBV27 with TRBJ2-5; D is perhaps TRBD1 (6 bases). Matching the DNA end better, TRBJ2-7 makes the J call doubtful. Germline CDR1 is MNHEY and CDR2 is SMNVEV (reference sequence). This CDR3 region has 14 residues. The CDR3 DNA reads TGTGCCAGCAGCCCCCGAGGACAGACCTACGAGCAGTACTTC. The encoded protein is CASSPRGQTYEQYF.

In the case of this clone: This sample includes further DNA sequences coding for the same CDR3. V is TRBV5-1 and J is TRBJ2-3; D gene unclear. CDR3 size: 14 residues. The V gene lost 0 bases and the J gene lost 2 bases, with 7 bases spanning the gap. Per the germline V gene, CDR1 is SGHRS and CDR2 is YFSETQ. The CDR3 region is CASSLDGYTDTQYF. The CDR3 DNA is TGCGCCAGCAGCTTGGACGGGTACACAGATACGCAGTATTTT.

This rearrangement joins TRBV7-2 to TRBJ1-1; D gene unclear. The CDR3 is made up of 14 amino acids. V shed 4 bases and J shed 3 bases, with 12 bases lying between them. CDR1 SGHTA and CDR2 FQGNSA come from the germline V gene. The CDR3 loop is CASSYQRGDTEAFF. CDR3 sequence (DNA): TGTGCCAGCAGCTACCAACGGGGTGACACTGAAGCTTTCTTT.

J is TRBJ2-5 and V is TRBV2; no clear D. With 5 bases removed from V and 2 bases from J, the gap between germline ends came to 12 bases. CDR1 is SNHLY, CDR2 FYNNEI, per germline. This CDR3 is 14 amino acids long. The CDR3, as DNA: TGTGCCAGCAGTTTGACGGGTGGACAAGAGACCCAGTACTTC. It translates to CASSLTGGQETQYF.

This clone appeared once. The chain joins TRBV5-1 to TRBJ1-4; no definite D call. CDR3 size: 15 residues. Germline V gene data show CDR1 as SGHRS and CDR2 as YFSETQ. V was shortened by 4 bases and J by 8 bases, with 18 bases between the two germline ends. CDR3 sequence reads: CASSPTLSTGEKLFF. CDR3 sequence (DNA): TGCGCCAGCAGCCCTACGCTTTCGACGGGGGAAAAACTGTTTTTT. Based on the CDR3 plus reference TRBV5-1 and TRBJ1-4, the full variable domain is KAGVTQTPRYLIKTRGQQVTLSCSPISGHRSVSWYQQTPGQGLQFLFEYFSETQRNKGNFPGRFSGRQFSNSRSEMNVSTLELGDSALYLCASSPTLSTGEKLFFGSGTQLSVL.

The rearrangement joins TRBV5-6 to TRBJ2-3; 15 positions match TRBD2. CDR1 is SGHDT, CDR2 YYEEEE, per germline. The CDR3 spans 17 residues. The V gene end was trimmed by 3 bases and the J gene end by 2 bases; junction bases not matched to a gene: 4. This chain's CDR3 is CASSSGTSGGFTDTQYF. CDR3 bases: TGTGCCAGCAGCTCCGGGACTAGCGGGGGGTTCACAGATACGCAGTATTTT.

This clone was counted only a few times. The rearrangement links TRBV7-6 to TRBJ1-5; 7 bases map to TRBD1. Trimming took 3 bases from V and 2 from J; bases not matched to a gene: 7. This CDR3 region has 16 residues. Germline values: CDR1 SGHVS, CDR2 FNYEAQ. CDR3 amino acids: CASSLTGSGGNQPQHF. For the CDR3, the DNA is TGTGCCAGCAGCTTGACAGGGTCGGGGGGCAATCAGCCCCAGCATTTT.

The rearrangement joins TRBV7-9 to TRBJ1-4, with a weak D call TRBD1 (5 bases). Between the trimmed V and J ends, which lost 5 bases and 3 bases, there was a span of 13 bases. This CDR3 has 15 amino acids. Per germline, CDR1 SEHNR and CDR2 FQNEAQ (reference sequence). The CDR3 nucleotides read TGTGCCAGCAGCCCTTCGACAGATCCTAATGAAAAACTGTTTTTT. Its translation: CASSPSTDPNEKLFF.

The chain recombines TRBV5-1 with TRBJ2-4; the match to TRBD2 covers 7 bases. Germline V gene data show CDR1 as SGHRS and CDR2 as YFSETQ. The CDR3 has 15 amino acids. The J segment lost 7 bases and the V segment lost 0 bases, leaving 7 bases of the junction unmatched. The CDR3 sequence is CASSLDGAGRNIQYF. The CDR3 bases are TGCGCCAGCAGCTTGGACGGGGCCGGGAGGAACATTCAGTACTTC.

The rearrangement joins TRBV6-5 to TRBJ1-1; D is unresolved. The germline V gene encodes CDR1 MNHEY and CDR2 SVGAGI. This CDR3 is 15 amino acids long. V was cut by 5 bases and J by 1 base, with 14 bases left in between. CDR3 sequence reads: CASSLLRSRNTEAFF. CDR3 coding DNA: TGTGCCAGCAGTCTCTTGCGTTCAAGGAACACTGAAGCTTTCTTT.

This rearrangement joins TRBV5-1 to TRBJ2-1, with D perhaps being TRBD1 or TRBD2 (6 bases each). CDR1 is SGHRS and CDR2 is YFSETQ in the germline V gene. The CDR3 extends over 14 amino acids. The V gene lost 2 bases and the J gene lost 9 bases, with 15 bases spanning the gap. The CDR3 loop reads CASSFSQGLAEQFF. DNA of the CDR3: TGCGCCAGCAGCTTCTCACAGGGACTCGCTGAGCAGTTCTTC.

The rearrangement uses TRBV19 and TRBJ2-7; 7 bases are a match to TRBD1. CDR3 size: 14 residues. Trimming at V came to 5 bases and at J to 3 bases, leaving 7 bases not matched to a gene. CDR1 is LNHDA and CDR2 is SQIVND in the germline V gene (reference sequence). CDR3 sequence (DNA): TGTGCCAGTAGTTACCGGGACAGCCTCTACGAGCAGTACTTC. It is translated as CASSYRDSLYEQYF.

In DNA form, the CDR3 reads TGTGCCAGCAGTTTATATTTCTCTGCTAACTATGGCTACACCTTC. It yields the protein CASSLYFSANYGYTF. This chain links TRBV28 with TRBJ1-2; D unclear. V was clipped by 1 base and J by 0 bases, with 9 bases between them. CDR3 length: 15 residues. CDR1 is MDHEN, CDR2 SYDVKM, per germline.

The J gene is TRBJ2-2, the V gene TRBV6-5; D not resolved. The length of the CDR3 is 14 residues. Looked up from germline, CDR1 is MNHEY and CDR2 is SVGAGI. Between the trimmed V and J ends, which lost 0 bases and 3 bases, there was a span of 5 bases. The CDR3 protein is CASSYSHYTGELFF. CDR3 sequence (DNA): TGTGCCAGCAGTTACTCCCATTACACCGGGGAGCTGTTTTTT.

The rearrangement uses TRBV4-2 and TRBJ1-3, with 9 positions matching TRBD1. From germline, CDR1 is LGHNA and CDR2 YNFKEQ. Germline trimming cut 1 base from V and 1 base from J; bases unmatched to any gene: 11. The CDR3 has 19 residues. The CDR3 DNA follows: TGTGCCAGCAGCCAAGGAACGGGACAGGGAACGGGATCTGGAAACACCATATATTTT. The encoded protein is CASSQGTGQGTGSGNTIYF.

The chain is built from TRBV5-5 and TRBJ2-7; 8 positions agree with TRBD1. Germline V gene data show CDR1 as SGHKS and CDR2 as YYEKEE (reference sequence). The CDR3 is 14 residues long. Unmatched junction bases numbered 12, after V lost 6 bases and J lost 7 bases. CDR3: CASNRNGQGDEQYF. As DNA, the CDR3 is TGTGCCAGCAATCGAAACGGACAGGGTGATGAGCAGTACTTC.

The chain has TRBV19 and TRBJ1-2; unclear D gene. This CDR3 has 13 amino acids. Germline-derived CDR1 and CDR2 are LNHDA and SQIVND (reference sequence). Trimming took 5 bases from V and 2 from J, leaving 9 bases between them. CDR3 in DNA: TGTGCCAGTAGTGCAAACGACAACTATGGCTACACCTTC. This codes for CASSANDNYGYTF.

This clone was recorded once. The V call is TRBV7-6, the J call TRBJ2-7; D unresolved. Germline-derived CDR1 and CDR2 are SGHVS and FNYEAQ. The V end was cut by 2 bases, the J end by 3 bases, with 8 bases between. The CDR3 is made up of 13 amino acids. CDR3 amino acids: CASSLQPVYEQYF. DNA of the CDR3: TGTGCCAGCAGCTTACAGCCAGTCTACGAGCAGTACTTC. Full variable domain (missing parts from reference TRBV7-6 and TRBJ2-7): GAGVSQSPRYKVTKRGQDVALRCDPISGHVSLYWYRQALGQGPEFLTYFNYEAQQDKSGLPNDRFSAERPEGSISTLTIQRTEQRDSAMYRCASSLQPVYEQYFGPGTRLTVT.

The chain has TRBV11-3 and TRBJ1-6; TRBD1 matches at 7 bases. Trimming cost V 5 bases and J 6 bases; bases outside gene matches: 7. There are 15 residues in the CDR3. Per the germline V gene, CDR1 is SGHNT and CDR2 is YENEEA. The CDR3, as DNA: TGTGCCAGCAGCCGGGACAGTTCGGGTAATTCACCCCTCCACTTT. Translating gives CASSRDSSGNSPLHF.